Below are 9 T cell receptor beta chains sequenced from a single sample in a study of T-cell reconstitution after alpha-beta-depleted transplantation in children. Unique molecular identifiers were incorporated during preparation of the TCRbeta library. Using its own MiXCR run on the PCR reads, TCRdb lists one record per CDR3 protein. The top ten clones hold 35% to 50% of a sample with approximately 220,000 distinct CDR3 sequences, approximately 17% of them seen once. The material was PBMCs, mostly from graft donor cells, obtained 360 days after TCRalphabeta/CD19-depleted stem cell transplant. These receptors were taken from a male patient aged 2-15 years who had a stem cell transplant for acute lymphoblastic leukemia, so the T cells may come from the graft donor.

The chain has TRBV5-1 and TRBJ2-3; the match to TRBD2 covers 7 bases. Germline V gives CDR1 SGHRS, CDR2 YFSETQ. J lost 4 bases, V lost 1 base, and 12 bases had no gene match. The CDR3 length is 17 residues. The CDR3 region has the DNA TGCGCCAGCAGCTTGATTGGTCCAGGGAGGGTCGCAGATACGCAGTATTTT. Translated: CASSLIGPGRVADTQYF.

The CDR3, as DNA: TGTGCCACCAGTGATTTGCCCCAAGAGACCCAGTACTTC. Protein product: CATSDLPQETQYF. The V call is TRBV24-1, the J call TRBJ2-5; D is ambiguous. Trimming cost V 0 bases and J 1 base, with 2 bases left between them. The length of the CDR3 is 13 residues. CDR1 is KGHDR and CDR2 is SFDVKD in the germline V gene.

This clonotype was found a few times. V is TRBV7-9 and J is TRBJ1-1; no clear D. The CDR3 spans 15 residues. CDR1 SEHNR and CDR2 FQNEAQ come from the germline V gene (reference sequence). V lost 0 bases to trimming and J lost 5 bases, with 13 bases between them. The CDR3 sequence: CASSLAVGGNTEAFF. The CDR3 DNA is TGTGCCAGCAGCTTAGCGGTCGGAGGGAATACTGAAGCTTTCTTT.

J is TRBJ1-5 and V is TRBV4-2; 7 bases fit TRBD1. This CDR3 contains 14 residues. J lost 10 bases, V lost 10 bases, and 16 bases had no gene match. CDR1 and CDR2 (germline): LGHNA, YNFKEQ. In nucleotides, the CDR3 is TGTGCCATGAGCCCCGCGCTCAGGGGGGGACCCCAGCATTTT. Its translation: CAMSPALRGGPQHF.

As concerns this clonotype: At one end, the junction sequence differs from germline, possibly due to a read error. CDR3 amino acids: CASSSLRDRGSF. The CDR3 region has the DNA TGTGCCAGCAGTTCCCTCCGGGACAGGGGAAGCTTC. The chain has TRBV12-3 or TRBV12-4 and TRBJ2-7; 10 bases line up with TRBD1. This CDR3 is 12 amino acids long.

J is TRBJ1-2 and V is TRBV28; no definite D call. The CDR3 runs to 13 residues. The V end lost 4 bases, the J end lost 0 bases, and 6 bases lay between the germline ends. Germline V CDR1 and CDR2: MDHEN, SYDVKM. Here the CDR3 reads CASSSRSNYGYTF. Written as DNA, the CDR3 is TGTGCCAGCAGTTCTAGATCTAACTATGGCTACACCTTC.

This clonotype appeared many times. This chain connects TRBV7-9 to TRBJ2-1; 9 nucleotides align to TRBD1. Per the germline V gene, CDR1 is SEHNR and CDR2 is FQNEAQ (reference sequence). After removal of 8 bases from V and 6 bases from J, the junction contained 5 bases not matched to a gene. This CDR3 contains 13 residues. The CDR3 is CASRSGQGNEQFF. CDR3 nucleotides: TGTGCCAGCCGCTCGGGACAGGGCAATGAGCAGTTCTTC.

This clonotype was found a few times. The rearrangement uses TRBV7-9 and TRBJ2-4; 9 nucleotides align to TRBD1. The CDR3 runs to 16 residues. The germline V gene has CDR1 SEHNR and CDR2 FQNEAQ (reference sequence). The trim removed 4 bases at V and 7 bases at J, leaving 11 bases unmatched. CDR3 nucleotides: TGTGCCAGCAGCTCGCCCGCGGACAGGGGATGGAACATTCAGTACTTC. It translates to CASSSPADRGWNIQYF. Full variable domain (rest looked up from reference TRBV7-9 and TRBJ2-4): DTGVSQNPRHKITKRGQNVTFRCDPISEHNRLYWYRQTLGQGPEFLTYFQNEAQLEKSRLLSDRFSAERPKGSFSTLEIQRTEQGDSAMYLCASSSPADRGWNIQYFGAGTRLSVL.

The gene calls are TRBV11-2 and TRBJ2-2, with TRBD2 matching over 9 bases. The CDR3 runs to 17 residues. The trim removed 3 bases at V and 3 bases at J, leaving 8 bases unmatched. The germline V gene encodes CDR1 SGHAT and CDR2 FQNNGV. Here the CDR3 DNA reads TGTGCCAGCAGCTTTTGGACTAGCGAGAAGGACACCGGGGAGCTGTTTTTT. It specifies CASSFWTSEKDTGELFF.